A selection of T cell receptor beta chains follows, all from one sample in a study of OX40 agonist ivuxolimab in advanced cancers. The protocol was immunoSEQ multiplex PCR, while the TCRdb copy is restricted to in-frame clones and leaves out a portion. The sample lists around 90,000 clones, 85% to 90% occurring once. The sequencing here drew on CD4+ or CD8+ T cells sorted from blood, taken in a trial of the OX40 agonist ivuxolimab. These receptors originate from an adult with an advanced solid tumor such as melanoma, head and neck, liver or kidney cancer. Each CDR3 is given with its conserved first and last residue. The order of the fields is J gene, D gene, V gene, clone size, CDR3 DNA, CDR3 protein. A D gene is named only where the DNA matches it firmly. Expanded clones are given a class, and other clones once, few, many or no size at all.

j_gene: TRBJ2-2; d_gene: TRBD2; v_gene: TRBV9; abundance: NA; CDR3nt: TGTGCCAGCAGCGCTTTCCTAGCGGGCCCGAACACCGGGGAGCTGTTTTTT; CDR3aa: CASSAFLAGPNTGELFF
j_gene: TRBJ2-7; d_gene: TRBD2; v_gene: TRBV5-6; abundance: NA; CDR3nt: TGTGCCAGCAGCTTGGGAAGCGGGAGTATTCCCTACGAGCAGTACTTC; CDR3aa: CASSLGSGSIPYEQYF
j_gene: TRBJ1-1; d_gene: NA; v_gene: TRBV11-2; abundance: once; CDR3nt: TGTGCCAGCAGCTTTGACACCTGGAGCACTGAAGCTTTCTTT; CDR3aa: CASSFDTWSTEAFF
j_gene: TRBJ1-5; d_gene: NA; v_gene: TRBV28; abundance: once; CDR3nt: TGTGCCAGCAGCTCTCGGGGTTTCAGTAATAGCAATCAGCCCCAGCATTTT; CDR3aa: CASSSRGFSNSNQPQHF
j_gene: TRBJ2-7; d_gene: TRBD1; v_gene: TRBV2; abundance: NA; CDR3nt: TGTGCCAGCAGGATATCTATGGGACAGGCAGACTACGAGCAGTACTTC; CDR3aa: CASRISMGQADYEQYF
j_gene: TRBJ2-2; d_gene: NA; v_gene: TRBV7-3; abundance: NA; CDR3nt: TGTGCCAGCAGCCCTAAGACGGACAGTCCCGGGGAGCTGTTTTTT; CDR3aa: CASSPKTDSPGELFF
j_gene: TRBJ2-1; d_gene: NA; v_gene: TRBV25-1; abundance: NA; CDR3nt: TGTGCCAGCAGTGGACCGGGCCATGAGCAGTTCTTC; CDR3aa: CASSGPGHEQFF
j_gene: TRBJ1-6; d_gene: NA; v_gene: TRBV7-2; abundance: NA; CDR3nt: TGTGCCAGCAGTACAGGGAATTCACCCCTCCACTTT; CDR3aa: CASSTGNSPLHF
j_gene: TRBJ2-7; d_gene: NA; v_gene: TRBV27; abundance: NA; CDR3nt: TGTGCCAGCAGCCTGGGACGGTTGGCGTACGAGCAGTACTTC; CDR3aa: CASSLGRLAYEQYF
j_gene: TRBJ2-7; d_gene: NA; v_gene: TRBV19; abundance: NA; CDR3nt: TGTGCCAGTAGCCTCGGGGGTGGGGGCGACGAGCAGTACTTC; CDR3aa: CASSLGGGGDEQYF
j_gene: TRBJ2-7; d_gene: NA; v_gene: TRBV28; abundance: NA; CDR3nt: TGTGCCAGCAGCCCCCCGGGATCCCTTAGGACCCTCATGGACGAGCAGTACTTC; CDR3aa: CASSPPGSLRTLMDEQYF
j_gene: TRBJ2-5; d_gene: TRBD2; v_gene: TRBV7-9; abundance: NA; CDR3nt: TGTGCCAGCAGCGTTAGGACTAGCGGGAGGTCAGAGACCCAGTACTTC; CDR3aa: CASSVRTSGRSETQYF
j_gene: TRBJ1-6; d_gene: NA; v_gene: TRBV18; abundance: once; CDR3nt: TGTGCCAGCTCACCATCTGAGATACCGAATTCACCCCTCCACTTT; CDR3aa: CASSPSEIPNSPLHF
j_gene: TRBJ1-1; d_gene: TRBD1; v_gene: TRBV2; abundance: NA; CDR3nt: TGTGCCAGCTTGGACAGGCTTGATGAAGCTTTCTTT; CDR3aa: CASLDRLDEAFF
j_gene: TRBJ1-2; d_gene: TRBD1; v_gene: TRBV19; abundance: NA; CDR3nt: TGTGCCAGTAGGCCCGGACAGGGCGCCTATGGCTACACCTTC; CDR3aa: CASRPGQGAYGYTF
j_gene: TRBJ2-4; d_gene: NA; v_gene: TRBV9; abundance: NA; CDR3nt: TGTGCCAGCAGCCCGGGGGCGGGTGGAGCCAAAAACATTCAGTACTTC; CDR3aa: CASSPGAGGAKNIQYF
j_gene: TRBJ2-1; d_gene: NA; v_gene: TRBV7-2; abundance: NA; CDR3nt: TGTGCCAGCAGCCACCCCGGGGGTTATGAGCAGTTCTTC; CDR3aa: CASSHPGGYEQFF